These 27 T cell receptor beta chains originate from one sample sequenced in a study of blood T cell repertoires in COVID-19. Some clones are missing from TCRdb's copy, which holds only in-frame ones; the method was immunoSEQ multiplex PCR. The repertoire includes over 85,000 clones, about 90% of them detected once, and approximately 5% sits in the top ten. Sequencing was performed on peripheral blood. Receptor source: a human donor in a cohort sampled during active COVID-19.

The gene calls are TRBV28 and TRBJ2-7; weak D call: TRBD2 (7 bases). The V end was cut by 6 bases, the J end by 4 bases, with 13 bases between. This CDR3 region has 13 residues. Germline V gene data show CDR1 as MDHEN and CDR2 as SYDVKM. CDR3 residues: CASSRGAPYEQYF. In DNA form, the CDR3 reads TGTGCCAGCAGCCGGGGGGCTCCGTACGAGCAGTACTTC.

This sequence joins TRBV4-2 and TRBJ2-6; maybe TRBD1 (6 bases). The CDR3 sequence is 17 residues long. V gave up 8 bases and J gave up 0 bases, with 17 bases separating them. Looked up from germline, CDR1 is LGHNA and CDR2 is YNFKEQ. The CDR3 bases are TGTGCCAGCGCCGGGACACCGGGTCTCTCTGGGGCCAACGTCCTGACTTTC. Protein: CASAGTPGLSGANVLTF.

This clone showed up just a few times. This chain links TRBV30 with TRBJ1-6; 7 bases line up with TRBD1. The CDR3 extends over 13 amino acids. Trimming took 4 bases from V and 7 from J; bases not matched to a gene: 4. The germline gives CDR1 GTSNPN, CDR2 SVGIG (reference sequence). Written as DNA, the CDR3 is TGTGCCTGGAATGGACAGGAGAATTCACCCCTCCACTTT. Its protein product is CAWNGQENSPLHF.

This clone was found once. The V call is TRBV15, the J call TRBJ2-5, with 7 positions matching TRBD1. V lost 4 bases to trimming and J lost 5 bases; unmatched junction nucleotides: 4. The CDR3 runs 13 residues. CDR1 and CDR2 from the germline V gene are LNHNV and YYDKDF (reference sequence). CDR3 amino acids: CATSKGAGETQYF. CDR3 in DNA: TGTGCCACCAGCAAGGGGGCAGGCGAGACCCAGTACTTC.

This rearrangement joins TRBV27 to TRBJ2-7; TRBD2 matches 12 bases. The ends lost 7 bases at V and 7 bases at J; junction bases unmatched: 5. The CDR3 runs to 13 residues. CDR1 is MNHEY, CDR2 SMNVEV, per germline (reference sequence). CDR3 in DNA: TGTGCCAGCAAAACTAGCGGGAGGCCTGAGCAGTACTTC. Translation: CASKTSGRPEQYF.

The rearrangement uses TRBV29-1 and TRBJ2-5, with D perhaps matching TRBD1 (5 bases). CDR1 and CDR2 (germline): SQVTM, ANQGSEA. Between the trimmed V and J ends, which lost 3 bases and 5 bases, there was a span of 25 bases. The CDR3 contains 17 residues. The CDR3 sequence: CSVDGGWTSPILETQYF. In DNA form, the CDR3 reads TGCAGCGTTGATGGTGGTTGGACATCCCCCATCCTGGAGACCCAGTACTTC.

The table lists this clone with a few counts. The genes are TRBV7-2 and TRBJ2-1; TRBD2 matches 9 bases. The junction had 6 bases not matched to a gene; V was cut back by 4 bases and J by 5 bases. The germline gives CDR1 SGHTA, CDR2 FQGNSA. The CDR3 runs to 15 residues. In DNA, the CDR3 is TGTGCCAGCAGCTGGGGACTAGCCGAAAACAATGAGCAGTTCTTC. Translated: CASSWGLAENNEQFF.

The gene calls are TRBV5-6 and TRBJ2-1; 13 bases are shared with TRBD2. This CDR3 contains 18 residues. CDR1 is SGHDT and CDR2 is YYEEEE in the germline V gene. V trimming: 0 bases; J trimming: 7 bases; junction bases outside the gene matches: 10. Here the CDR3 DNA reads TGTGCCAGCAGCTTGGCCAGGCTACTAGCGGGGGGGCGAAATGAGCAGTTCTTC. Encoded protein: CASSLARLLAGGRNEQFF.

The V and J genes are TRBV6-2 or TRBV6-3 and TRBJ1-4, with TRBD1 matching 10 bases. J lost 15 bases, V lost 5 bases, and 15 bases had no gene match. CDR3 length: 15 residues. Germline V gene sequence: CDR1 MNHEY, CDR2 SVGEGT. The CDR3 is CASSRTGTGDGVVFF. CDR3 nucleotides: TGTGCCAGCAGTCGAACCGGGACAGGGGATGGGGTGGTGTTTTTT.

This chain uses TRBV7-9 with TRBJ1-2; weak D call: TRBD1 (5 bases). The CDR3 is 14 amino acids. Germline CDR1 is SEHNR and CDR2 is FQNEAQ (reference sequence). The V gene lost 4 bases and the J gene lost 0 bases, with 9 bases spanning the gap. CDR3 in amino acids: CASSSQVTNYGYTF. DNA for the CDR3: TGTGCCAGCAGCTCACAGGTGACTAACTATGGCTACACCTTC.

This clone was seen only a few times. This sequence joins TRBV5-1 and TRBJ2-1; TRBD2 might be the D (6 bases). The CDR3 contains 15 residues. V lost 4 bases, J lost 6 bases, and 17 bases lay in between. Germline-derived CDR1 and CDR2 are SGHRS and YFSETQ. The CDR3 DNA reads TGCGCCAGCAGCCCGGCGGGACTGAAGGCCAATGAGCAGTTCTTC. Amino acid sequence: CASSPAGLKANEQFF.

CDR3 loop: CASSLREPFLYYEQYF. The DNA for the CDR3 is TGTGCCAGCAGTTTGAGGGAGCCCTTCCTCTATTACGAGCAGTACTTC. The genes are TRBV6-6 and TRBJ2-7; TRBD2 is a possible D gene (5 bases). The CDR3 spans 16 residues. Trimming pared 4 bases from V and 4 bases from J, leaving 20 bases between. The germline V gene encodes CDR1 MNHNY and CDR2 SVGAGI (reference sequence).

This clone came up a few times. The chain carries TRBV7-9 and TRBJ2-5; no clear D gene. Trimming stripped 1 base from V and 2 bases from J, with 8 bases between. This CDR3 is built from 14 residues. Germline CDR1 SEHNR, CDR2 FQNEAQ (reference sequence). The CDR3, as DNA: TGTGCCAGCAGCTTAGATAGCAGTCAAGAGACCCAGTACTTC. Its protein product is CASSLDSSQETQYF.

The chain couples TRBV7-9 to TRBJ1-5; unclear D gene. Per the germline V gene, CDR1 is SEHNR and CDR2 is FQNEAQ (reference sequence). V lost 7 bases, J lost 9 bases, and 13 bases lay in between. This CDR3 contains 12 residues. This chain's CDR3 is CASTSGGGPQHF. As DNA, the CDR3 is TGTGCCAGCACGTCTGGAGGAGGGCCCCAGCATTTT.

V gene TRBV5-8 combines with J gene TRBJ2-5; TRBD2 matches at 10 bases. Germline CDR1 is SGHTS and CDR2 is YDEGEE. The ends lost 0 bases at V and 3 bases at J; junction bases unmatched: 2. The CDR3 extends over 15 amino acids. CDR3 in DNA: TGTGCCAGCAGCTTGGAGCTAGCGGGGGAAGAGACCCAGTACTTC. Its protein is CASSLELAGEETQYF.

This chain connects TRBV30 to TRBJ1-1, with unresolved D. Germline V lookup: CDR1 GTSNPN, CDR2 SVGIG (reference sequence). The CDR3 is 11 residues long. Between the trimmed V and J ends, which lost 1 base and 11 bases, there was a span of 11 bases. The chain's CDR3 is CAWSARSGAFF. The DNA for the CDR3 is TGTGCCTGGAGTGCGAGGAGCGGGGCTTTCTTT.

V and J are TRBV7-2 and TRBJ1-6; possible D gene TRBD1, 5 bases. The V and J ends lost 6 bases and 9 bases respectively, with 12 bases between them. The CDR3 covers 13 residues. Germline V gene data show CDR1 as SGHTA and CDR2 as FQGNSA. The CDR3 sequence is CASRPDTISPLHF. The CDR3 nucleotides are TGTGCCAGCAGACCGGACACCATTTCACCCCTCCACTTT.

The CDR3 is CAISESQGGSPSTDTQYF. CDR3 DNA: TGTGCCATCAGTGAGTCGCAGGGTGGGTCCCCGAGCACAGATACGCAGTATTTT. The rearrangement links TRBV10-3 to TRBJ2-3; the D gene is possibly TRBD1 (5 bases). This CDR3 region has 18 residues. V was pared by 0 bases and J by 0 bases, with 16 bases between. CDR1 and CDR2 (germline): ENHRY, SYGVKD.

V is TRBV6-5 and J is TRBJ2-1; 9 nucleotides align to TRBD2. The CDR3 is 13 residues long. Germline CDR1 reads MNHEY; CDR2 reads SVGAGI. V gave up 10 bases and J gave up 8 bases; unmatched junction bases: 9. The CDR3, as DNA: TGTGCCACCCTAGGGCGGGGGGGCGATGAGCAGTTCTTC. Residues: CATLGRGGDEQFF.

This rearrangement joins TRBV11-1 to TRBJ2-1; 7 positions agree with TRBD2. The length of the CDR3 is 14 residues. Trimming at V came to 3 bases and at J to 10 bases, leaving 9 bases not matched to a gene. Germline V CDR1 and CDR2: SGHAT, FQDESV (reference sequence). CDR3 in DNA: TGTGCCAGCAGCTTCCAGCGGGATCGGCAAGAGCAGTTCTTC. Residues: CASSFQRDRQEQFF.

This clone was recorded once. The chain combines TRBV3-1 (or the pseudogene TRBV3-2) with TRBJ2-5; a weak D match, TRBD1 (7 bases). The CDR3 has 16 amino acids. Trimming stripped 3 bases from V and 3 bases from J, with 17 bases between. Germline V gene data show CDR1 as LGHDT and CDR2 as YNNKEL (reference sequence). The CDR3 region is CASSQENDREEETQYF. The CDR3 DNA reads TGTGCCAGCAGCCAGGAGAACGACAGGGAGGAAGAGACCCAGTACTTC.

This chain links TRBV4-1 with TRBJ1-2, with D perhaps matching TRBD1 (5 bases). Trimming took 2 bases from V and 0 from J, leaving 7 bases between them. The CDR3 covers 14 residues. The germline gives CDR1 MGHRA, CDR2 YSYEKL. CDR3 residues: CASSQQGSNYGYTF. The CDR3 DNA sequence: TGCGCCAGCAGCCAACAGGGTTCTAACTATGGCTACACCTTC.

The genes are TRBV5-8 and TRBJ2-1; maybe TRBD2 (6 bases). CDR3 size: 19 residues. With 0 bases removed from V and 3 bases from J, the gap between germline ends came to 22 bases. Germline V CDR1 and CDR2: SGHTS, YDEGEE. CDR3: CASSLVLAQWGPLYNEQFF. DNA of the CDR3: TGTGCCAGCAGCTTGGTACTAGCCCAGTGGGGCCCTCTCTACAATGAGCAGTTCTTC.

The chain carries TRBV28 and TRBJ1-3; D is possibly TRBD1 (5 bases). Germline V gene data show CDR1 as MDHEN and CDR2 as SYDVKM. The CDR3 covers 16 residues. V was trimmed by 1 base and J by 3 bases, leaving 13 bases between them. Written as DNA, the CDR3 is TGTGCCAGCAGTTTATCTTCAGGGCTTATTGGAAACACCATATATTTT. Protein sequence: CASSLSSGLIGNTIYF.

The CDR3 sequence: CASSPSVTTNEKLFF. CDR3 in DNA: TGTGCCAGCAGCCCCTCCGTTACAACTAATGAAAAACTGTTTTTT. V is TRBV7-2 and J is TRBJ1-4; D gene unclear. Trimming removed 5 bases at V and 0 bases at J, with 10 bases between. Germline V gene lookup returns CDR1 SGHTA and CDR2 FQGNSA. The CDR3 runs 15 residues.

The CDR3 DNA is TGTGCCACCAGCAGAGGGGGGGGATTCACCTCTGGGGCCAACGTCCTGACTTTC. This sequence encodes CATSRGGGFTSGANVLTF. The chain combines TRBV15 with TRBJ2-6, with TRBD2 identical over 7 bases. Germline CDR1 and CDR2: LNHNV and YYDKDF (reference sequence). Trimming cost V 1 base and J 0 bases; bases outside gene matches: 6. There are 18 residues in the CDR3.

The CDR3 protein is CASSPPGQGGGKPQHF. The DNA for the CDR3 is TGTGCCAGCAGCCCTCCGGGACAGGGTGGGGGTAAGCCCCAGCATTTT. The rearrangement links TRBV7-3 to TRBJ1-5; 9 nucleotides match TRBD1. V lost 5 bases to trimming and J lost 8 bases; unmatched junction nucleotides: 13. Looked up from germline, CDR1 is SGHTA and CDR2 is FQGTGA. The CDR3 length is 16 residues.